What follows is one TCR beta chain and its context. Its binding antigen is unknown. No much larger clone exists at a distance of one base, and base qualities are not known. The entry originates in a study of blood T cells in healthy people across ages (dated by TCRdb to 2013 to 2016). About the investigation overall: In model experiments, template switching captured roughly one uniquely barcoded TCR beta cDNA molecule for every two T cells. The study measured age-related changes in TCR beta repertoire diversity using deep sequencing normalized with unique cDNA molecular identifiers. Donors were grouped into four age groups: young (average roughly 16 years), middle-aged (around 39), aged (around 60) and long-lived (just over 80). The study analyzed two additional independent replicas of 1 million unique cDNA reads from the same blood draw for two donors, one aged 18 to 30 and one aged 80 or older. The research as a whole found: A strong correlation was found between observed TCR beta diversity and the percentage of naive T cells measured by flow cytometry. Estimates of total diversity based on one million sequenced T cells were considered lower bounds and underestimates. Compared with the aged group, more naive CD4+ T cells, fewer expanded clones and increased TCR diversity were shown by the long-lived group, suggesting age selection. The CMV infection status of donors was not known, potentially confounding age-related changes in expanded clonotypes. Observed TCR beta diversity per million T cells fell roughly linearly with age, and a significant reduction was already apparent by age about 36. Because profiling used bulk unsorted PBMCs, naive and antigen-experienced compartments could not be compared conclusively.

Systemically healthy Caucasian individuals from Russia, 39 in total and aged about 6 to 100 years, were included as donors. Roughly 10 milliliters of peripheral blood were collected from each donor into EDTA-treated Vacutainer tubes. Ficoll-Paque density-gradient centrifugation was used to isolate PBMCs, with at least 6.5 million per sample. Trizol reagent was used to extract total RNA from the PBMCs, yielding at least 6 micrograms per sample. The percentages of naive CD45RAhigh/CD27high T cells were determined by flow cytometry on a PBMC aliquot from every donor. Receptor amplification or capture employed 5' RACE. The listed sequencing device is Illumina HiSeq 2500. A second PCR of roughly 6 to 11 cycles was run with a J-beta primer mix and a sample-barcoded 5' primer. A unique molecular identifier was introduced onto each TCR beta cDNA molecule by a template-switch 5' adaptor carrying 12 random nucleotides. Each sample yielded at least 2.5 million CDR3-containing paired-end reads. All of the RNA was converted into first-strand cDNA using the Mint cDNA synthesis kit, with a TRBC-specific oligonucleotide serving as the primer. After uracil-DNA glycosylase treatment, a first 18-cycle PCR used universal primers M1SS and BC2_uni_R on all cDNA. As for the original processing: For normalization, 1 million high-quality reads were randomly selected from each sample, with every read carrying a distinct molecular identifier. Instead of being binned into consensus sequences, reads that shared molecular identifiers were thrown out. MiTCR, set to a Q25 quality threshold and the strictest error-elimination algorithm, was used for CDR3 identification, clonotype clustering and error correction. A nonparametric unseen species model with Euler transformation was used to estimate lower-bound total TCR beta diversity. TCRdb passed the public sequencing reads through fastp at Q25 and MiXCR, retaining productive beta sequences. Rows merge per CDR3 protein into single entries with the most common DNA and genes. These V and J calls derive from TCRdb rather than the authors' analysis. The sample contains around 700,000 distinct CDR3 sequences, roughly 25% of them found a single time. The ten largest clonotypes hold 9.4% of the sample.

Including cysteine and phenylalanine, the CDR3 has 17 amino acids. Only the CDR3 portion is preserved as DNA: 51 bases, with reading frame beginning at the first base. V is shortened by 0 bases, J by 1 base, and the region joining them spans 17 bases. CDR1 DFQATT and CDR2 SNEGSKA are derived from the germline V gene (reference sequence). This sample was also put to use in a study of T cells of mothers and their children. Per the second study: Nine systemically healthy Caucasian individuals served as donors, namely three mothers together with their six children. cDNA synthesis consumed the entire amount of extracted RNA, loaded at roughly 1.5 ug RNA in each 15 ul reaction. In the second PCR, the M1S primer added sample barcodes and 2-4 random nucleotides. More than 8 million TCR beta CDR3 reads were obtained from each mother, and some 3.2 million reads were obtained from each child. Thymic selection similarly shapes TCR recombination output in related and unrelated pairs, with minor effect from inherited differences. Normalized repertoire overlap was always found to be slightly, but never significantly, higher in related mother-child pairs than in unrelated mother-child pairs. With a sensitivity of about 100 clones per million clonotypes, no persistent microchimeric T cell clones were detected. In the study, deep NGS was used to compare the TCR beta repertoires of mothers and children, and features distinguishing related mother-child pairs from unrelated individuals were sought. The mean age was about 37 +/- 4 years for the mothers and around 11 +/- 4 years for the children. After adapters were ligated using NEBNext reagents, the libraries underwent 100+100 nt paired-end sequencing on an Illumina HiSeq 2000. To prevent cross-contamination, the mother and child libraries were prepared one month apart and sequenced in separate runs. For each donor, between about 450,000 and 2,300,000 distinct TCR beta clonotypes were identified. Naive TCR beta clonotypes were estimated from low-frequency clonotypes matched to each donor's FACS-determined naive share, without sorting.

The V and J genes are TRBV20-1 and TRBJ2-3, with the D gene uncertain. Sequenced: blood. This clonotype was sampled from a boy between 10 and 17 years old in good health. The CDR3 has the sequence CSARDIYSTRRTDTQYF. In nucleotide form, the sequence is TGCAGTGCTAGAGATATTTACTCGACAAGGCGCACAGATACGCAGTATTTT.